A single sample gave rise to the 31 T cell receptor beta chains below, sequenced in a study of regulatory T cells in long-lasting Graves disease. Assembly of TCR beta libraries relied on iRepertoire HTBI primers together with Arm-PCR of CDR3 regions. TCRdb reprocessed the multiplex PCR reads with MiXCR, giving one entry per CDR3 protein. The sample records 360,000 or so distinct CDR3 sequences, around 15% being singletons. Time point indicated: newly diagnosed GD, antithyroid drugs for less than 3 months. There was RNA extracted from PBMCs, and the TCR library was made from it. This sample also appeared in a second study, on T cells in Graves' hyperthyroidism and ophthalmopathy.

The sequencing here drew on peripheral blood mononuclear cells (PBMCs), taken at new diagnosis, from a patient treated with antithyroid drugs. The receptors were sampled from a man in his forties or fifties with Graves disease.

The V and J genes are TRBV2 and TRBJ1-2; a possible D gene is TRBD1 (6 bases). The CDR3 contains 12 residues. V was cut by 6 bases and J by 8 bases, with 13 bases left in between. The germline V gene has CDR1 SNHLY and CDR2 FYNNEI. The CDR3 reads CASRRDISGYTF. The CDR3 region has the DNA TGTGCCAGCAGGCGGGACATTTCCGGCTACACCTTC. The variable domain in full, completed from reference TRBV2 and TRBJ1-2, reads EPEVTQTPSHQVTQMGQEVILRCVPISNHLYFYWYRQILGQKVEFLVSFYNNEISEKSEIFDDQFSVERPDGSNFTLKIRSTKLEDSAMYFCASRRDISGYTFGSGTRLTVV.

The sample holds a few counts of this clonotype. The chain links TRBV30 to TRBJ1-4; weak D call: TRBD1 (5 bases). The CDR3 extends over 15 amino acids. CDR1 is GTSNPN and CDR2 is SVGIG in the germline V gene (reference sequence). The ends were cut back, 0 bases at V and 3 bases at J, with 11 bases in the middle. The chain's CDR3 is CAWSVRGWANEKLFF. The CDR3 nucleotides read TGTGCCTGGAGTGTTAGGGGTTGGGCTAATGAAAAACTGTTTTTT.

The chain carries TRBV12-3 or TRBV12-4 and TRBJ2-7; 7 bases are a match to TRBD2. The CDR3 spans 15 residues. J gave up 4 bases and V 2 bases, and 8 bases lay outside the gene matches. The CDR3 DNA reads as TGTGCCAGCAGTTTAAGGGTTGGCGGGGGTTACGAGCAGTACTTC. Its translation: CASSLRVGGGYEQYF.

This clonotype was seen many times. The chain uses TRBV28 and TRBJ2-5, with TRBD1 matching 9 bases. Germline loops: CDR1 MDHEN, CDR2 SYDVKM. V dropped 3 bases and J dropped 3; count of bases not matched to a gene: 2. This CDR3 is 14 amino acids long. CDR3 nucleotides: TGTGCCAGCAGTTTGACAGGGGGGAAAGAGACCCAGTACTTC. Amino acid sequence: CASSLTGGKETQYF.

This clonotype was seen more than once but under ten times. This chain's CDR3 is CASTPGAGTLNTEAFF. CDR3 DNA: TGTGCCAGCACCCCGGGGGCGGGTACCCTGAACACTGAAGCTTTCTTT. The rearrangement joins TRBV3-1 to TRBJ1-1; D is possibly TRBD1 (6 bases). The CDR3 has 16 amino acids. The ends were cut back, 7 bases at V and 0 bases at J, with 18 bases in the middle. Germline V gene data show CDR1 as LGHDT and CDR2 as YNNKEL (reference sequence).

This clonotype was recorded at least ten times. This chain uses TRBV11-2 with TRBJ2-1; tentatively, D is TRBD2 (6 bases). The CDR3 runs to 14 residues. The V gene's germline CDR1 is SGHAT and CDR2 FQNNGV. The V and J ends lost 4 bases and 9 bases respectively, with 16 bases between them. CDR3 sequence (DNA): TGTGCCAGCAGCTCCGGGACTTGGACGGGTGAGCAGTTCTTC. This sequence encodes CASSSGTWTGEQFF.

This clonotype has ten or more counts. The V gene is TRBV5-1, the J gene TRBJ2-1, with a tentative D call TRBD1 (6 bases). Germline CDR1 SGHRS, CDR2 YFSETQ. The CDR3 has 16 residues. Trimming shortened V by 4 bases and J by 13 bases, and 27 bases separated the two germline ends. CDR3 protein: CASSAQPGTTGREQFF. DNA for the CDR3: TGCGCCAGCAGCGCGCAACCCGGAACGACAGGCCGGGAACAGTTCTTC.

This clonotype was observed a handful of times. The CDR3 nucleotides are TGTGCCAGCAGCCCCACGGGACAGGCCGTACAGACCCAGTACTTC. As protein: CASSPTGQAVQTQYF. This sequence joins TRBV9 and TRBJ2-5, with 8 bases that match TRBD1. The CDR3 length is 15 residues. CDR1 is SGDLS, CDR2 YYNGEE, per germline. V lost 4 bases and J lost 6; bases outside the gene matches: 11.

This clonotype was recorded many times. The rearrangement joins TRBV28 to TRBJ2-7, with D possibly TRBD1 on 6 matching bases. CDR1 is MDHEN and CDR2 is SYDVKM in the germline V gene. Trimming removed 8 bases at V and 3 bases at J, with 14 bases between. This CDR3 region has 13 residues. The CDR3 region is CASGGSRYYEQYF. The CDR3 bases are TGTGCCAGCGGGGGCTCCCGGTACTACGAGCAGTACTTC.

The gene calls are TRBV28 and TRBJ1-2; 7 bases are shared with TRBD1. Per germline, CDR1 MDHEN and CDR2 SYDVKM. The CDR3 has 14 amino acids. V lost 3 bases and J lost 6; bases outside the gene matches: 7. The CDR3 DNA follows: TGTGCCAGCAGTTTCGCGACAGGGCGGGATGGCTACACCTTC. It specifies CASSFATGRDGYTF.

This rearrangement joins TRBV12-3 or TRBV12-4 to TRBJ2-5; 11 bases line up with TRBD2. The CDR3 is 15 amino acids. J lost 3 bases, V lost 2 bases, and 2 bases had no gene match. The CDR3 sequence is CASSLKGLAEETQYF. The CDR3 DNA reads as TGTGCCAGCAGTTTAAAGGGACTAGCGGAAGAGACCCAGTACTTC.

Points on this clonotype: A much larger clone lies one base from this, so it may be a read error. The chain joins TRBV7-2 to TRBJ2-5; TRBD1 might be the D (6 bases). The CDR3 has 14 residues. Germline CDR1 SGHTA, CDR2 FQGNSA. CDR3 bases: TGTGCCAGCAGCTTAGGGAACAGGGCGGTGACCAAGTACTTC. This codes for CASSLGNRAVTKYF.

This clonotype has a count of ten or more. The CDR3: CASSSPRGEADTQYF. CDR3 nucleotides: TGTGCCAGCAGTTCCCCCCGGGGGGAGGCAGATACGCAGTATTTT. This chain joins TRBV12-3 or TRBV12-4 and TRBJ2-3; 7 nucleotides align to TRBD2. The CDR3 extends over 15 amino acids. With V trimmed by 4 bases and J by 4 bases, 8 bases remained unmatched.

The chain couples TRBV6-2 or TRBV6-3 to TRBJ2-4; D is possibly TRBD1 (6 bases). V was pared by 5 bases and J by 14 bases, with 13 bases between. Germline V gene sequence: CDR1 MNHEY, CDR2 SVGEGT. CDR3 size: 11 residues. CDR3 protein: CASSLGQSKYF. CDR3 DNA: TGTGCCAGCAGTCTCGGACAGAGCAAGTACTTC.

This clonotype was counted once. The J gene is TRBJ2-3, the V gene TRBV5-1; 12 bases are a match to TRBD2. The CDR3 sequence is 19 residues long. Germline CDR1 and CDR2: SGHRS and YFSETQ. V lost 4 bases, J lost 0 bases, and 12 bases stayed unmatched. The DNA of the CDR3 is TGCGCCAGCAGCACGGGACTAGCGGGTGTGGTTACTAGCACAGATACGCAGTATTTT. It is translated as CASSTGLAGVVTSTDTQYF.

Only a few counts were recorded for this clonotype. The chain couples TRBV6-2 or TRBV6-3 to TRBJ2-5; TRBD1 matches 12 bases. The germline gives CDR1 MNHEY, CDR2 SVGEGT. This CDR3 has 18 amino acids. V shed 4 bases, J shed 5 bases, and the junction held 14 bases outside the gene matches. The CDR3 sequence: CASSFRDRGRPAWETQYF. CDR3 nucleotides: TGTGCCAGCAGTTTCCGGGACAGGGGGCGGCCAGCGTGGGAGACCCAGTACTTC.

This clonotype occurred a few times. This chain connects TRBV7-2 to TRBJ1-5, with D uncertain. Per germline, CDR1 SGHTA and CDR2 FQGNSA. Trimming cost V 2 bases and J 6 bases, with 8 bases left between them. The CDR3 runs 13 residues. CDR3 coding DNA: TGTGCCAGCAGCTTATCGGCAGCTCAGCCCCAGCATTTT. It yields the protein CASSLSAAQPQHF.

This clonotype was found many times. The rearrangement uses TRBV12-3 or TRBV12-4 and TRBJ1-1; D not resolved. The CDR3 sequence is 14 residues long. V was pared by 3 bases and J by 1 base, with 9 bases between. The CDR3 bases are TGTGCCAGCAGTTTCAACTACGGGAACACTGAAGCTTTCTTT. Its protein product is CASSFNYGNTEAFF.

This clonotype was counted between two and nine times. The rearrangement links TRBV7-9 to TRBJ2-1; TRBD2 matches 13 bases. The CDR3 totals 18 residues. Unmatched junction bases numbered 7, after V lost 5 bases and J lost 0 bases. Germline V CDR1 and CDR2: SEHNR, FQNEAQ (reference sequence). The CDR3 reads CASSPRLAGGFSYNEQFF. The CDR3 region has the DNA TGTGCCAGCAGCCCGCGACTAGCGGGGGGCTTCTCCTACAATGAGCAGTTCTTC.

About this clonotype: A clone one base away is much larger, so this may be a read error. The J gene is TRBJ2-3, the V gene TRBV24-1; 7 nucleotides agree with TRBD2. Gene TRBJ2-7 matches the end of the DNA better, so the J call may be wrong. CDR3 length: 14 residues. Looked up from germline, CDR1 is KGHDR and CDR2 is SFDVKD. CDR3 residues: CATSDPSGAYEQYF. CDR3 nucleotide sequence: TGTGCCACCAGTGACCCCAGCGGGGCCTACGAGCAGTACTTC.

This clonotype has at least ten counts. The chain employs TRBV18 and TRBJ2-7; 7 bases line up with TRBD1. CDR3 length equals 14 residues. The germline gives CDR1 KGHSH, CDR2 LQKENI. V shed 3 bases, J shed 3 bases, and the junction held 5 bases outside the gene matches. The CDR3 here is CASSPGRQGYEQYF. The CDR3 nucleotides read TGTGCCAGCTCACCGGGAAGACAGGGCTACGAGCAGTACTTC.

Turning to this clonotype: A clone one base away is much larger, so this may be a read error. This chain's CDR3 is CSARDHRDPPEAFF. The CDR3 DNA is TGCAGTGCTAGAGATCATCGAGACCCCCCTGAAGCTTTCTTT. The chain couples TRBV20-1 to TRBJ1-1; D gene uncertain. CDR3 length: 14 amino acids. Germline CDR1 and CDR2: DFQATT and SNEGSKA (reference sequence). Trimming cost V 0 bases and J 6 bases, with 14 bases left between them.

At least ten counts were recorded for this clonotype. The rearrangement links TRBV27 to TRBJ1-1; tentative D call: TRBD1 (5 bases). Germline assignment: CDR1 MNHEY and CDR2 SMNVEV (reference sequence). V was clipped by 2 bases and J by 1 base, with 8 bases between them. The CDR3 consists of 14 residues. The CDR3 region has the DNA TGTGCCAGCAGTTTAAGGGGTTGGAACACTGAAGCTTTCTTT. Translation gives CASSLRGWNTEAFF.

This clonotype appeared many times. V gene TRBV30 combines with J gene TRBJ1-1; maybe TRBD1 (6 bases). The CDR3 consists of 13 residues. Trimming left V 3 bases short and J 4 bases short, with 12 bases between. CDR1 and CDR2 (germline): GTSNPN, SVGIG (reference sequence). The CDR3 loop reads CAWRGAGGTEAFF. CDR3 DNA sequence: TGTGCCTGGAGGGGGGCCGGGGGCACTGAAGCTTTCTTT.

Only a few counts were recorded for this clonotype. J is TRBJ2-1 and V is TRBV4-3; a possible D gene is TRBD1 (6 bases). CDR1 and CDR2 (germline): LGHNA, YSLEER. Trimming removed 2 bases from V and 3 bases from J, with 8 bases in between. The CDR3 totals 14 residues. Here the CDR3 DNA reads TGCGCCAGCAGCCAACTGGACAGCTACAATGAGCAGTTCTTC. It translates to CASSQLDSYNEQFF.

The CDR3 region has the DNA TGTGCCAGCAGTCTAGTTGCGTCAGGGGGGCGAGAGACCCAGTACTTC. Amino acid sequence: CASSLVASGGRETQYF. The chain combines TRBV7-6 with TRBJ2-5, with a weak D call TRBD1 (7 bases). V lost 6 bases to trimming and J lost 4 bases, with 21 bases between them. CDR1 and CDR2 from the germline V gene are SGHVS and FNYEAQ. The CDR3 has 16 amino acids.

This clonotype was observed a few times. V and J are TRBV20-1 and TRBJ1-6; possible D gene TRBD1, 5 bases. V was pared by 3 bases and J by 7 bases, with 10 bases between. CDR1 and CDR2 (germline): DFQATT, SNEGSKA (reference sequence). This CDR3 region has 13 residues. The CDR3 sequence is CSASGDGNSPLHF. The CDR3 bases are TGCAGTGCTAGTGGGGACGGAAATTCACCCCTCCACTTT.

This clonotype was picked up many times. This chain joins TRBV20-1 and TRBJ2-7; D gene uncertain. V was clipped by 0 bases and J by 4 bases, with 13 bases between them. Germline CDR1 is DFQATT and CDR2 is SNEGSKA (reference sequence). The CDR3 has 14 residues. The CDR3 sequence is CSARDWAGQYEQYF. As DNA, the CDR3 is TGCAGTGCTAGAGATTGGGCAGGCCAATACGAGCAGTACTTC.

The CDR3 protein is CASSATGWAGELFF. As DNA, the CDR3 is TGTGCCAGCAGTGCGACAGGGTGGGCCGGGGAGCTGTTTTTT. The V call is TRBV11-3, the J call TRBJ2-2, with 7 bases matching TRBD1. The V gene's germline CDR1 is SGHNT and CDR2 YENEEA. V gave up 6 bases and J gave up 6 bases; unmatched junction bases: 7. The CDR3 is 14 residues long.

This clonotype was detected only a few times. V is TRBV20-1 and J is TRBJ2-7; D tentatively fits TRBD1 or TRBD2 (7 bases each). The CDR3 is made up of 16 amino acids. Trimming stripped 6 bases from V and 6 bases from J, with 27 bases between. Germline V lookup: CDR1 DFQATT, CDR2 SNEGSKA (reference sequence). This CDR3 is CSAIPLAGGAHAEQYF. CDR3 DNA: TGCAGTGCCATACCCCTAGCAGGGGGGGCCCACGCCGAGCAGTACTTC.

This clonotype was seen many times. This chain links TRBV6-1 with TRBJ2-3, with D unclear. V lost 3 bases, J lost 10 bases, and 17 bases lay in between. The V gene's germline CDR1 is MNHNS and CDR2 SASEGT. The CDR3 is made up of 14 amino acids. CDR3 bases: TGTGCCAGCAGTGAGGGCCTCGACGAGGATCCGCAGTATTTT. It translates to CASSEGLDEDPQYF.